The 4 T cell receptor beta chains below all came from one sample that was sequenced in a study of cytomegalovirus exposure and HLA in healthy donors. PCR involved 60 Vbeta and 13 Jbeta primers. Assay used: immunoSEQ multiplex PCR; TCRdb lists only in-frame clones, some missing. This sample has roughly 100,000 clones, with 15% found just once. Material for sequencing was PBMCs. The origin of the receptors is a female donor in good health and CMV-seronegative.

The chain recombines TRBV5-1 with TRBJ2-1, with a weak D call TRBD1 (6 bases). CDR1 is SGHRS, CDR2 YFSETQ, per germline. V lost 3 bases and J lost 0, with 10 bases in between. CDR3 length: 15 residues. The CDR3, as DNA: TGCGCCAGCAGCTGGACAGCGTTCTCCTACAATGAGCAGTTCTTC. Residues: CASSWTAFSYNEQFF.

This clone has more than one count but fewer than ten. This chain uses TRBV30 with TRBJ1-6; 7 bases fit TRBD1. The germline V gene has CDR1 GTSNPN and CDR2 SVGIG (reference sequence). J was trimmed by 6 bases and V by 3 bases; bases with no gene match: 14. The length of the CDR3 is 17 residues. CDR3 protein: CAWSSRQGGGRNSPLHF. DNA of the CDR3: TGTGCCTGGAGCTCCAGACAGGGCGGTGGTCGTAATTCACCCCTCCACTTT.

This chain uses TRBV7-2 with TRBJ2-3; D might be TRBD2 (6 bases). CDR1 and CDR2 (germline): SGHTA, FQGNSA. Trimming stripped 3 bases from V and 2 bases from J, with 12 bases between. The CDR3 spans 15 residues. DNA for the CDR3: TGTGCCAGCAGCTTTCCTGCGGGGCCCACAGATACGCAGTATTTT. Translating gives CASSFPAGPTDTQYF.

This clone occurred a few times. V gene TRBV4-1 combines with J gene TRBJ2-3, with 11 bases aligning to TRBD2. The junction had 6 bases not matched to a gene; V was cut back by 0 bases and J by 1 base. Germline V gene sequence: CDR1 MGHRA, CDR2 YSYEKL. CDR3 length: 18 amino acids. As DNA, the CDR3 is TGCGCCAGCAGCCAAGATCGAGGGGGACTAGCGGGCACAGATACGCAGTATTTT. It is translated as CASSQDRGGLAGTDTQYF.